These 29 T cell receptor beta chains were all obtained from the same sample, sequenced in a study of blood T cells in healthy people across ages. Sample-barcoded 5' priming and a J-beta primer mix drove a second PCR of about 6 to 12 cycles. TCRdb independently ran MiXCR on the 5' RACE reads; one entry per CDR3 protein. The sample lists 1.5 million or so distinct CDR3 sequences, about 40% occurring once. Material: blood. These receptors were taken from a woman aged 18-30 years in good health.

This clonotype has only a few counts. The gene calls are TRBV20-1 and TRBJ2-1; D possibly corresponds to TRBD2 (6 bases). The germline V gene has CDR1 DFQATT and CDR2 SNEGSKA (reference sequence). The CDR3 has 14 residues. Trimming pared 4 bases from V and 4 bases from J, leaving 14 bases between. CDR3: CSANRHGGYNEQFF. CDR3 sequence (DNA): TGCAGTGCTAACAGACACGGGGGTTACAATGAGCAGTTCTTC.

The chain uses TRBV6-4 and TRBJ2-1, with D possibly matching TRBD1 (5 bases). Deletions cut 3 bases from V and 0 bases from J, with 12 bases between. The CDR3 totals 16 residues. The germline CDR1 and CDR2 sequences are MRHNA and SNTAGT. The CDR3: CASSDQGRSSYNEQFF. CDR3 DNA: TGTGCCAGCAGTGATCAGGGTCGAAGCTCCTACAATGAGCAGTTCTTC.

The rearrangement uses TRBV4-1 and TRBJ2-4; D is possibly TRBD2 (5 bases). This CDR3 has 14 residues. The V gene lost 1 base and the J gene lost 8 bases, with 12 bases spanning the gap. Germline lookup yields CDR1 MGHRA and CDR2 YSYEKL. As DNA, the CDR3 is TGCGCCAGCAGCCAAGTACCTTTCGGGGACATTCAGTACTTC. Protein: CASSQVPFGDIQYF.

This clonotype has more than one count but fewer than ten. The chain combines TRBV4-1 with TRBJ2-1; 9 positions match TRBD1. From germline, CDR1 is MGHRA and CDR2 YSYEKL. Trimming cost V 2 bases and J 3 bases; bases outside gene matches: 5. The CDR3 loop spans 16 amino acids. The CDR3 sequence: CASSQNNRGHYNEQFF. CDR3 coding DNA: TGCGCCAGCAGCCAAAACAACAGGGGGCACTACAATGAGCAGTTCTTC.

This clonotype was observed a few times. The V call is TRBV10-3, the J call TRBJ2-7, with 14 bases lining up with TRBD2. V gave up 10 bases and J gave up 0 bases; unmatched junction bases: 5. Germline values: CDR1 ENHRY, CDR2 SYGVKD. This CDR3 region has 15 residues. The CDR3 coding sequence is TGTGCCAACGCCGGGACTAGCGGGAGCTCCTACGAGCAGTACTTC. This codes for CANAGTSGSSYEQYF.

This chain joins TRBV9 and TRBJ1-2; tentative D call: TRBD1 (6 bases). Germline values: CDR1 SGDLS, CDR2 YYNGEE. The CDR3 extends over 16 amino acids. The V gene lost 4 bases and the J gene lost 4 bases, with 20 bases spanning the gap. In nucleotides, the CDR3 is TGTGCCAGCAGCTCCGGGGAGGGGGGCGCTGGCTATGGCTACACCTTC. This translates into CASSSGEGGAGYGYTF.

This clonotype was recorded many times. The J gene is TRBJ2-1, the V gene TRBV29-1; D not certain. The CDR3 is made up of 13 amino acids. Germline V gives CDR1 SQVTM, CDR2 ANQGSEA. V lost 6 bases to trimming and J lost 3 bases, with 12 bases between them. The CDR3 nucleotides read TGCAGCGTCCCGGTATCCAACTACAATGAGCAGTTCTTC. Its protein is CSVPVSNYNEQFF.

The rearrangement joins TRBV2 to TRBJ1-6; no clear D. The CDR3 consists of 10 residues. CDR1 and CDR2 (germline): SNHLY, FYNNEI. V was pared by 6 bases and J by 14 bases, with 8 bases between. CDR3 amino acids: CASSNLALHF. The CDR3 bases are TGTGCCAGCAGCAACCTGGCCCTCCACTTT. The full variable domain, its missing parts supplied by reference TRBV2 and TRBJ1-6, is EPEVTQTPSHQVTQMGQEVILRCVPISNHLYFYWYRQILGQKVEFLVSFYNNEISEKSEIFDDQFSVERPDGSNFTLKIRSTKLEDSAMYFCASSNLALHFGNGTRLTVT.

The gene calls are TRBV7-3 and TRBJ1-1; a possible D gene is TRBD1 (6 bases). The CDR3 extends over 14 amino acids. Germline lookup yields CDR1 SGHTA and CDR2 FQGTGA. Trimming pared 5 bases from V and 7 bases from J, leaving 17 bases between. The DNA for the CDR3 is TGTGCCAGCAGCCCGGACAGTGGGTCCGGTGAAGCTTTCTTT. It encodes CASSPDSGSGEAFF.

The gene calls are TRBV6-2 or TRBV6-3 and TRBJ2-1; 7 nucleotides agree with TRBD2. After removal of 6 bases from V and 10 bases from J, the junction contained 9 bases not matched to a gene. The CDR3 is 13 residues long. Germline CDR1 reads MNHEY; CDR2 reads SVGEGT. CDR3 in DNA: TGTGCCAGCAGGCCAACTAGCGTACGGGAGCAGTTCTTC. Residues: CASRPTSVREQFF.

This clonotype came up a few times. The rearrangement links TRBV20-1 to TRBJ2-5; 7 nucleotides align to TRBD1. Looked up from germline, CDR1 is DFQATT and CDR2 is SNEGSKA (reference sequence). The CDR3 loop spans 11 amino acids. V lost 7 bases and J lost 5; bases outside the gene matches: 4. Here the CDR3 DNA reads TGCAGTGAGGGGGCGGGTGAGACCCAGTACTTC. Translated, it gives CSEGAGETQYF.

This chain uses TRBV5-1 with TRBJ2-7; TRBD1 aligns across 8 bases. This CDR3 spans 15 amino acids. Germline V gives CDR1 SGHRS, CDR2 YFSETQ. Trimming removed 4 bases from V and 2 bases from J; junction bases left unmatched: 8. DNA for the CDR3: TGCGCCAGCAGCAAGGACAGGGTTATCGCCTACGAGCAGTACTTC. This translates into CASSKDRVIAYEQYF.

V usage is TRBV6-5 and J usage is TRBJ2-3; a possible D gene is TRBD2 (6 bases). In germline, CDR1 is MNHEY, CDR2 SVGAGI. This CDR3 contains 14 residues. The V end was cut by 11 bases, the J end by 0 bases, with 15 bases between. The CDR3 protein is CAVKAGHSTDTQYF. As DNA, the CDR3 is TGTGCCGTTAAAGCGGGTCATAGCACAGATACGCAGTATTTT.

The chain joins TRBV10-3 to TRBJ2-3, with TRBD2 identical over 12 bases. Germline CDR1 ENHRY, CDR2 SYGVKD. The CDR3 runs to 14 residues. The V and J ends lost 6 bases and 4 bases, in that order; junction bases with no gene match: 2. Written as DNA, the CDR3 is TGTGCCATCAGGACTAGCGGGAGCTCAGATACGCAGTATTTT. It specifies CAIRTSGSSDTQYF.

The rearrangement links TRBV12-5 to TRBJ1-5, with D uncertain. This CDR3 is built from 19 residues. V was trimmed by 2 bases and J by 0 bases, leaving 20 bases between them. Germline V lookup: CDR1 LGHNT, CDR2 FRNRAP. The CDR3: CASGLYFVTVRFSNQPQHF. DNA for the CDR3: TGTGCTAGTGGTTTGTATTTCGTGACGGTGAGATTTAGCAATCAGCCCCAGCATTTT.

The chain combines TRBV2 with TRBJ2-4, with D possibly TRBD1 on 5 matching bases. The end of the DNA is better explained by TRBJ2-7, so the J call may be wrong. The CDR3 is 13 amino acids. CDR1 is SNHLY and CDR2 is FYNNEI in the germline V gene. CDR3 sequence reads: CASSEAQGIEQYF. In DNA form, the CDR3 reads TGTGCCAGCAGTGAAGCGCAGGGTATCGAGCAGTACTTC.

The V gene is TRBV20-1, the J gene TRBJ2-3; 11 positions match TRBD2. J lost 6 bases, V lost 3 bases, and 5 bases had no gene match. This CDR3 has 14 amino acids. The germline gives CDR1 DFQATT, CDR2 SNEGSKA (reference sequence). The CDR3 reads CSASLAGGPDTQYF. The CDR3 DNA reads TGCAGTGCTAGTTTAGCGGGAGGGCCGGATACGCAGTATTTT.

The chain is built from TRBV6-5 and TRBJ2-1, with 9 bases lining up with TRBD2. V gave up 2 bases and J gave up 9 bases; unmatched junction bases: 5. This CDR3 is 14 amino acids long. Per the germline V gene, CDR1 is MNHEY and CDR2 is SVGAGI. CDR3 DNA: TGTGCCAGCAGTTACGGCGGGGGGGCGACTGAGCAGTTCTTC. Protein product: CASSYGGGATEQFF.

The chain couples TRBV6-1 to TRBJ1-2; possibly TRBD1 for D (5 bases). Trimming took 7 bases from V and 6 from J, leaving 12 bases between them. Per germline, CDR1 MNHNS and CDR2 SASEGT. This CDR3 spans 12 amino acids. CDR3 nucleotides: TGTGCCAGCACCCTCGGGGCTCATGGCTACACCTTC. Protein sequence: CASTLGAHGYTF.

This chain connects TRBV14 to TRBJ1-5; D may be TRBD1 (6 bases). This CDR3 spans 17 amino acids. Germline V lookup: CDR1 SGHDN, CDR2 FVKESK. Trimming cost V 4 bases and J 1 base, with 17 bases left between them. The DNA of the CDR3 is TGTGCCAGCAGCCCTCCGTTTTGGGGACACAGCAATCAGCCCCAGCATTTT. This gives the protein CASSPPFWGHSNQPQHF.

CDR3 protein: CASSLRVVGETQYF. The CDR3, as DNA: TGTGCCAGCAGTTTAAGGGTTGTGGGAGAGACCCAGTACTTC. The chain is built from TRBV27 and TRBJ2-5, with D unresolved. The V and J ends lost 2 bases and 4 bases respectively, with 11 bases between them. Germline lookup yields CDR1 MNHEY and CDR2 SMNVEV (reference sequence). The CDR3 loop spans 14 amino acids.

The CDR3 sequence: CASSLDLGGGTDTQYF. For the CDR3, the DNA is TGTGCCAGCAGCTTAGATTTAGGCGGGGGCACAGATACGCAGTATTTT. V gene TRBV7-9 combines with J gene TRBJ2-3; a possible D gene is TRBD2 (6 bases). Germline values: CDR1 SEHNR, CDR2 FQNEAQ (reference sequence). V was cut by 1 base and J by 1 base, with 12 bases left in between. The CDR3 runs to 16 residues.

This clonotype has only a few counts. V is TRBV11-2 and J is TRBJ2-1; D is ambiguous. The CDR3 is 12 amino acids. Germline assignment: CDR1 SGHAT and CDR2 FQNNGV. V was pared by 5 bases and J by 9 bases, with 11 bases between. For the CDR3, the DNA is TGTGCCAGCAGCCGGGTCCCTGCTGAGCAGTTCTTC. It yields the protein CASSRVPAEQFF.

The chain is built from TRBV7-9 and TRBJ1-1; D ambiguous. This CDR3 spans 15 amino acids. Germline CDR1 is SEHNR and CDR2 is FQNEAQ (reference sequence). V lost 5 bases to trimming and J lost 6 bases, with 19 bases between them. The CDR3 spells CASSPTPVAEAEAFF. The CDR3 nucleotides read TGTGCCAGCAGCCCAACCCCCGTAGCAGAGGCTGAAGCTTTCTTT.

The chain recombines TRBV11-2 with TRBJ1-6; D unclear. V was pared by 5 bases and J by 0 bases, with 17 bases between. CDR1 is SGHAT and CDR2 is FQNNGV in the germline V gene. The CDR3 length is 18 residues. The CDR3 loop reads CASSLTPRQRSYNSPLHF. CDR3 DNA sequence: TGTGCCAGCAGCCTAACACCGCGACAACGCTCCTATAATTCACCCCTCCACTTT.

This clonotype was observed a handful of times. The chain links TRBV29-1 to TRBJ1-2; tentative D call: TRBD1 (5 bases). Germline V CDR1 and CDR2: SQVTM, ANQGSEA. This CDR3 contains 12 residues. Between the trimmed V and J ends, which lost 0 bases and 8 bases, there was a span of 10 bases. CDR3: CSVEDSGGGYTF. The CDR3 DNA is TGCAGCGTTGAAGATTCGGGGGGAGGCTACACCTTC.

The chain is built from TRBV5-5 and TRBJ2-1, with 9 bases matching TRBD1. The CDR3 spans 15 residues. CDR1 is SGHKS and CDR2 is YYEKEE in the germline V gene (reference sequence). The V gene end was trimmed by 4 bases and the J gene end by 8 bases; junction bases not matched to a gene: 10. The CDR3 reads CASSPLPQGAYEQFF. The CDR3 DNA is TGTGCCAGCAGCCCCTTGCCACAGGGGGCTTATGAGCAGTTCTTC.

The gene calls are TRBV20-1 and TRBJ2-7; 9 bases line up with TRBD2. TRBJ2-5 explains the end of the DNA better; the J call may be wrong. Germline lookup yields CDR1 DFQATT and CDR2 SNEGSKA (reference sequence). The CDR3 spans 16 residues. The CDR3 nucleotides are TGCAGTGCCATACTCGCTAGCGGGGCCTTGGCGGAGACCCAGTACTTC. It is translated as CSAILASGALAETQYF.

The chain employs TRBV7-3 and TRBJ2-5; no definite D call. The CDR3 consists of 15 residues. V was shortened by 4 bases and J by 11 bases, with 23 bases between the two germline ends. Germline V gives CDR1 SGHTA, CDR2 FQGTGA. The CDR3 sequence: CASSSYPANYNEQYF. The CDR3 nucleotides are TGTGCCAGCAGCTCCTATCCAGCCAACTACAATGAGCAGTACTTC.